A single sample gave rise to the 22 T cell receptor beta chains below, sequenced in a study of shared clonotypes between healthy human individuals. CD8 cells regarded as naive lacked CD45RO, were positively chosen for CCR7, and omitted terminally differentiated effector memory CD45RA+ cells. Produced via immunoSEQ multiplex PCR; TCRdb's table is partial and in-frame only. The sample consists of nearly 2 million clones, about 95% of them appearing once. What was sequenced was naive CD8+ T cells sorted from blood. The receptors were gathered from a young man in good health.

Only one count was recorded for this clone. The CDR3: CASSLIGLGTGEQYF. CDR3 coding DNA: TGTGCCAGCAGCTTAATAGGACTAGGAACTGGCGAGCAGTACTTC. The V gene is TRBV7-2, the J gene TRBJ2-7; TRBD2 agrees at 7 bases. The CDR3 contains 15 residues. CDR1 is SGHTA, CDR2 FQGNSA, per germline. The ends lost 2 bases at V and 6 bases at J; junction bases unmatched: 10.

Remarks on this clone: Other DNA sequences within the sample encode an identical CDR3. The rearrangement links TRBV27 to TRBJ2-3; TRBD1 or TRBD2 may be the D gene (6 bases each). Germline V gives CDR1 MNHEY, CDR2 SMNVEV (reference sequence). V lost 5 bases, J lost 2 bases, and 17 bases lay in between. The CDR3 covers 16 residues. This CDR3 is CASSPGAGEYTDTQYF. The CDR3 nucleotides are TGTGCCAGCAGTCCGGGGGCAGGGGAATACACAGATACGCAGTATTTT.

This chain uses TRBV13 with TRBJ2-2; D call uncertain. This CDR3 has 14 residues. Trimming stripped 5 bases from V and 7 bases from J, with 14 bases between. Germline assignment: CDR1 PRHDT and CDR2 FYEKMQ (reference sequence). Here the CDR3 reads CASSATFLGGELFF. CDR3 bases: TGTGCCAGCAGCGCAACCTTTCTGGGCGGGGAGCTGTTTTTT.

This clone was seen only once. The gene calls are TRBV7-9 and TRBJ2-1; 9 nucleotides align to TRBD2. Germline V lookup: CDR1 SEHNR, CDR2 FQNEAQ (reference sequence). Trimming cost V 4 bases and J 2 bases; bases outside gene matches: 3. This CDR3 comprises 15 residues. DNA of the CDR3: TGTGCCAGCAGCTCTGGACTAGCGACCTACAATGAGCAGTTCTTC. Translating gives CASSSGLATYNEQFF.

The chain combines TRBV6-5 with TRBJ2-7; 9 nucleotides line up with TRBD2. CDR1 MNHEY and CDR2 SVGAGI come from the germline V gene. V gave up 6 bases and J gave up 0 bases; unmatched junction bases: 6. CDR3 size: 15 residues. CDR3 DNA sequence: TGTGCCAGCAGCCTTAGCGGGAGCTTCTCCTACGAGCAGTACTTC. It translates to CASSLSGSFSYEQYF.

The chain couples TRBV6-5 to TRBJ2-3; D might be TRBD2 (6 bases). CDR1 MNHEY and CDR2 SVGAGI come from the germline V gene. The length of the CDR3 is 16 residues. The V end was cut by 4 bases, the J end by 2 bases, with 16 bases between. CDR3 nucleotide sequence: TGTGCCAGCAGTTCCGGCGCGGGGACTGACACAGATACGCAGTATTTT. Protein: CASSSGAGTDTDTQYF.

This clone has just one count. This CDR3 is CASSHNADTQYF. DNA of the CDR3: TGTGCCAGCAGCCATAATGCGGATACGCAGTATTTT. The rearrangement joins TRBV7-9 to TRBJ2-3; D gene uncertain. CDR3 length: 12 amino acids. Germline-derived CDR1 and CDR2 are SEHNR and FQNEAQ (reference sequence). The V gene lost 5 bases and the J gene lost 6 bases, with 9 bases spanning the gap.

A note on this clone: Distinct nucleotide sequences in the sample also encode this CDR3. The chain uses TRBV9 and TRBJ1-2, with 8 nucleotides matching TRBD1. The ends lost 3 bases at V and 2 bases at J; junction bases unmatched: 3. The germline V gene encodes CDR1 SGDLS and CDR2 YYNGEE. The CDR3 runs to 14 residues. The CDR3 nucleotides are TGTGCCAGCAGCGCCGGACAGGGAAACTATGGCTACACCTTC. This encodes CASSAGQGNYGYTF.

This clone was detected only once. This chain links TRBV2 with TRBJ2-3; D unclear. The V end was cut by 3 bases, the J end by 2 bases, with 6 bases between. CDR3 length: 13 residues. Looked up from germline, CDR1 is SNHLY and CDR2 is FYNNEI. The CDR3 spells CASSEPDTDTQYF. CDR3 sequence (DNA): TGTGCCAGCAGTGAGCCCGACACAGATACGCAGTATTTT.

The chain couples TRBV10-2 to TRBJ2-5; no clear D. V was pared by 0 bases and J by 5 bases, with 13 bases between. This CDR3 spans 15 amino acids. The germline gives CDR1 WSHSY, CDR2 SAAADI. CDR3 sequence: CASSESWQIDETQYF. DNA for the CDR3: TGCGCCAGCAGTGAGTCTTGGCAGATAGACGAGACCCAGTACTTC.

The J gene is TRBJ2-5, the V gene TRBV5-1; the match to TRBD2 covers 7 bases. Per the germline V gene, CDR1 is SGHRS and CDR2 is YFSETQ. V gave up 6 bases and J gave up 5 bases; unmatched junction bases: 10. The CDR3 sequence is 14 residues long. The CDR3 loop is CASTQAGEGETQYF. CDR3 in DNA: TGCGCCAGCACCCAGGCGGGGGAAGGGGAGACCCAGTACTTC. Based on the CDR3 plus reference TRBV5-1 and TRBJ2-5, the full variable domain is KAGVTQTPRYLIKTRGQQVTLSCSPISGHRSVSWYQQTPGQGLQFLFEYFSETQRNKGNFPGRFSGRQFSNSRSEMNVSTLELGDSALYLCASTQAGEGETQYFGPGTRLLVL.

V and J are TRBV19 and TRBJ1-6; 12 bases map to TRBD1. This CDR3 is built from 15 residues. Per the germline V gene, CDR1 is LNHDA and CDR2 is SQIVND (reference sequence). V lost 7 bases, J lost 15 bases, and 13 bases stayed unmatched. For the CDR3, the DNA is TGTGCCAGTACCCGGAGCGGGACAGGGGGCGAGAGCCTCCACTTT. Protein: CASTRSGTGGESLHF.

This clone has a single count. The chain joins TRBV27 to TRBJ1-4, with D tentatively TRBD1 (5 bases). This CDR3 comprises 14 residues. The germline V gene encodes CDR1 MNHEY and CDR2 SMNVEV (reference sequence). Trimming removed 3 bases from V and 7 bases from J, with 12 bases in between. The CDR3 DNA is TGTGCCAGCAGTTTGCGGGCAGGGAGTGAAAAACTGTTTTTT. Amino acids: CASSLRAGSEKLFF.

Points on this clone: This CDR3 is also generated by other DNA sequences in the sample. The V and J genes are TRBV25-1 and TRBJ2-1; no firm D call. Trimming left V 1 base short and J 4 bases short, with 2 bases between. CDR1 is MGHDK and CDR2 is SYGVNS in the germline V gene. This CDR3 has 12 amino acids. The CDR3 loop is CASSESYNEQFF. The CDR3, as DNA: TGTGCCAGCAGTGAATCATACAATGAGCAGTTCTTC.

This rearrangement joins TRBV21-1 to TRBJ2-7. TRBV21-1 is labeled a pseudogene. This CDR3 is built from 15 residues. The CDR3 sequence: CASSKWGRLNYEQYF. Written as DNA, the CDR3 is TGTGCCAGCAGCAAGTGGGGGAGACTTAACTACGAGCAGTACTTC.

The gene calls are TRBV19 and TRBJ2-2; D not resolved. From germline, CDR1 is LNHDA and CDR2 SQIVND (reference sequence). V was shortened by 2 bases and J by 4 bases, with 5 bases between the two germline ends. The CDR3 contains 13 residues. CDR3 in amino acids: CASSIWVTGELFF. As DNA, the CDR3 is TGTGCCAGTAGTATATGGGTCACCGGGGAGCTGTTTTTT.

Notes on this clone: Germline is not matched at one junction end, which may reflect a read error. The chain recombines TRBV7-2 with TRBJ1-1, with D possibly TRBD1 on 5 matching bases. The germline V gene encodes CDR1 SGHTA and CDR2 FQGNSA. This CDR3 comprises 11 residues. The CDR3 nucleotides are TGTGCCAGCAGCTTAGGGGGGGAAGGTTTCTTT. Residues: CASSLGGEGFF.

V usage is TRBV7-9 and J usage is TRBJ2-2; D call uncertain. V was trimmed by 5 bases and J by 1 base, leaving 17 bases between them. Germline V gene sequence: CDR1 SEHNR, CDR2 FQNEAQ (reference sequence). The CDR3 loop spans 17 amino acids. Here the CDR3 reads CASSPRTAPQNTGELFF. The CDR3 nucleotides read TGTGCCAGCAGCCCGCGGACGGCGCCCCAGAACACCGGGGAGCTGTTTTTT.

A remark on this clone: Different DNA sequences within this sample yield the same CDR3. This sequence joins TRBV5-4 and TRBJ2-2; TRBD1 agrees at 7 bases. Germline lookup yields CDR1 SGHNT and CDR2 YYREEE (reference sequence). V was pared by 0 bases and J by 3 bases, with 2 bases of the junction left unmatched. The CDR3 has 15 amino acids. The CDR3 reads CASSLGQGDTGELFF. In nucleotides, the CDR3 is TGTGCCAGCAGCTTGGGGCAGGGGGACACCGGGGAGCTGTTTTTT.

As for this clone: Different DNA sequences within this sample yield the same CDR3. The CDR3 region has the DNA TGTGCCAGCAGTTTAGGGAAGGGCTACGAGCAGTACTTC. Protein product: CASSLGKGYEQYF. The chain couples TRBV27 to TRBJ2-7; the D is unclear. The V end lost 2 bases, the J end lost 3 bases, and 8 bases lay between the germline ends. The germline V gene encodes CDR1 MNHEY and CDR2 SMNVEV (reference sequence). CDR3 length: 13 residues.

The rearrangement links TRBV6-5 to TRBJ2-3; D may be TRBD2 (5 bases). This CDR3 is built from 15 residues. Germline assignment: CDR1 MNHEY and CDR2 SVGAGI. V shed 0 bases and J shed 9 bases, with 16 bases lying between them. The CDR3 bases are TGTGCCAGCAGTTACTCATACGGGGTGGATGAGACGCAGTATTTT. Its protein product is CASSYSYGVDETQYF.

This clone was detected once. J is TRBJ2-1 and V is TRBV28; TRBD2 is a possible D gene (7 bases). Germline-derived CDR1 and CDR2 are MDHEN and SYDVKM. The CDR3 extends over 14 amino acids. The germline V and J ends were trimmed by 3 bases and 6 bases, with 12 bases remaining between them. CDR3 nucleotides: TGTGCCAGCAGTTTTTCCGGGGGGCTCAATGAGCAGTTCTTC. Its protein is CASSFSGGLNEQFF.